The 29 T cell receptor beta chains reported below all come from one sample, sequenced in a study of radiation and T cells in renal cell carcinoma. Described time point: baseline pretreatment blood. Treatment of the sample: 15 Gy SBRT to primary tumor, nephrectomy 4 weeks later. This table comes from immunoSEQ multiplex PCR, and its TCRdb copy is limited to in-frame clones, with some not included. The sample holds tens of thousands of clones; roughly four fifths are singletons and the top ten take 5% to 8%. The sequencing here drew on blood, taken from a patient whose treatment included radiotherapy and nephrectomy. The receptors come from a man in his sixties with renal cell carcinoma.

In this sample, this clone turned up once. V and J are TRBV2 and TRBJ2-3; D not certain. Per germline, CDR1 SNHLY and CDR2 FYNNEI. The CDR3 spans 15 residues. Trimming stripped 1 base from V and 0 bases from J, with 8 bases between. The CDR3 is CASSEGGSSTDTQYF. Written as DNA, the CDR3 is TGTGCCAGCAGTGAAGGGGGTTCTAGCACAGATACGCAGTATTTT.

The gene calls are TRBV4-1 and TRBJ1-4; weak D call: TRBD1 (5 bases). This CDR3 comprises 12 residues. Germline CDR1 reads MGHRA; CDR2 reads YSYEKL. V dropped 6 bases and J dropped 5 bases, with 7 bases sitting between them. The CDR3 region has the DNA TGCGCCAGCAGTGGGACCAATGAAAAACTGTTTTTT. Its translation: CASSGTNEKLFF.

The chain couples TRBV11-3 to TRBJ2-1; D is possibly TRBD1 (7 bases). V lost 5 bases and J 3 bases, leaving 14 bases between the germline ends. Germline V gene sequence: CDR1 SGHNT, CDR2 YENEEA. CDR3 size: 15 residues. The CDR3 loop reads CASSPRDSVYNEQFF. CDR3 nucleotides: TGTGCCAGCAGCCCGCGGGACAGTGTCTACAATGAGCAGTTCTTC.

In nucleotides, the CDR3 is TGCGCCAGCAGCTTTTGGGACGCTGAGCAGTTCTTC. Its translation is CASSFWDAEQFF. The V and J genes are TRBV5-1 and TRBJ2-1; D is tentatively TRBD1 or TRBD2 (5 bases each). Germline V lookup: CDR1 SGHRS, CDR2 YFSETQ. V lost 2 bases, J lost 9 bases, and 9 bases lay in between. The CDR3 has 12 residues. Drawing the rest from reference TRBV5-1 and TRBJ2-1, the complete variable domain is KAGVTQTPRYLIKTRGQQVTLSCSPISGHRSVSWYQQTPGQGLQFLFEYFSETQRNKGNFPGRFSGRQFSNSRSEMNVSTLELGDSALYLCASSFWDAEQFFGPGTRLTVL.

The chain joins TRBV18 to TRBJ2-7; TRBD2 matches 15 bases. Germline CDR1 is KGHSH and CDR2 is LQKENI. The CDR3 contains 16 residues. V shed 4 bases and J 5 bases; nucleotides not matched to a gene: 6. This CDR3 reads CASSRGLAGGSDEQYF. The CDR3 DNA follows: TGTGCCAGCTCACGGGGACTAGCGGGAGGTTCGGACGAGCAGTACTTC.

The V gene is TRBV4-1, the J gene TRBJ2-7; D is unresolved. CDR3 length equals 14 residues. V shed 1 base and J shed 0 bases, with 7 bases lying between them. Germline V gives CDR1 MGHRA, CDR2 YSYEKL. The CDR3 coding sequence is TGCGCCAGCAGCCAAGGTAGGAGCTCCTACGAGCAGTACTTC. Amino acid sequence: CASSQGRSSYEQYF.

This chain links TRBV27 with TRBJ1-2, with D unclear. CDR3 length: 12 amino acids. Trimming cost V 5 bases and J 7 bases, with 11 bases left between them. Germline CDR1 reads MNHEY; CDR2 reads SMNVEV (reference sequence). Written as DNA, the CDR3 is TGTGCCAGCAGTCCCCGCCAAGGTGGCTACACCTTC. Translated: CASSPRQGGYTF.

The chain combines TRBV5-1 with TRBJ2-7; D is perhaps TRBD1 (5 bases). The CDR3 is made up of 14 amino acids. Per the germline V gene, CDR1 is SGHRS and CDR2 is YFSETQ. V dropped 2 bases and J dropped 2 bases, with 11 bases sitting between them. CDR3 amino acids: CASSLGVATYEQYF. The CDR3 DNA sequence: TGCGCCAGCAGCTTAGGGGTTGCGACCTACGAGCAGTACTTC.

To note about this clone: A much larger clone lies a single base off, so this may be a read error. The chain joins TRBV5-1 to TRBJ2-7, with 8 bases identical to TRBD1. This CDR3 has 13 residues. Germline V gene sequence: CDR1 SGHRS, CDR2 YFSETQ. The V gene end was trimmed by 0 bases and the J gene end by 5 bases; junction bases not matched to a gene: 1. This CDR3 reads CASSLAGGDEQYF. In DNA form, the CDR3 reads TGCGCCAGCAGCTTGGCAGGGGGCGACGAGCAGTACTTC.

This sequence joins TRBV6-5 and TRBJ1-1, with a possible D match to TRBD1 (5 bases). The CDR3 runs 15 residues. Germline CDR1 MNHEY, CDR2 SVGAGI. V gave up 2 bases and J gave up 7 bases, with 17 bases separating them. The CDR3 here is CASSYVRGGSSEAFF. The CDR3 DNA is TGTGCCAGCAGTTACGTACGGGGGGGGAGTAGTGAAGCTTTCTTT.

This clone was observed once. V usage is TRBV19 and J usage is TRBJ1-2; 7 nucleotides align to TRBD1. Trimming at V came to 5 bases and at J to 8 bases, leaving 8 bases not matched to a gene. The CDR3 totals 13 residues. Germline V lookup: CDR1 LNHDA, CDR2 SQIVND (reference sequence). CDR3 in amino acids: CASSADREGGYTF. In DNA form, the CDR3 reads TGTGCCAGTAGTGCCGACAGGGAGGGGGGCTACACCTTC. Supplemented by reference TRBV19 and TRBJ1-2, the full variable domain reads DGGITQSPKYLFRKEGQNVTLSCEQNLNHDAMYWYRQDPGQGLRLIYYSQIVNDFQKGDIAEGYSVSREKKESFPLTVTSAQKNPTAFYLCASSADREGGYTFGSGTRLTVV.

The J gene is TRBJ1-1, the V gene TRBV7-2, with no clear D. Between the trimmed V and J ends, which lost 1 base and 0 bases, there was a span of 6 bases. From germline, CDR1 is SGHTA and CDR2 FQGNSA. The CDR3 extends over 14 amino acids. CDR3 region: CASSLGGMNTEAFF. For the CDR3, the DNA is TGTGCCAGCAGCTTAGGAGGGATGAACACTGAAGCTTTCTTT.

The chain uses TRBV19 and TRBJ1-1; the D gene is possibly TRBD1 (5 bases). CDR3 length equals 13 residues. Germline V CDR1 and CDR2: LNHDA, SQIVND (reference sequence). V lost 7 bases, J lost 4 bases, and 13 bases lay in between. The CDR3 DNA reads TGTGCCAGTACCAGGGCCCCGAGCACTGAAGCTTTCTTT. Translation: CASTRAPSTEAFF.

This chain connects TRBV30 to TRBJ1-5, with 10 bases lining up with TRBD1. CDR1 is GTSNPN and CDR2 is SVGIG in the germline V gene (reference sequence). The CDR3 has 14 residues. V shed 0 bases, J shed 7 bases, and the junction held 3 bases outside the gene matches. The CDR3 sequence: CAWSVTGGDQPQHF. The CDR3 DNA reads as TGTGCCTGGAGTGTGACAGGGGGCGACCAGCCCCAGCATTTT.

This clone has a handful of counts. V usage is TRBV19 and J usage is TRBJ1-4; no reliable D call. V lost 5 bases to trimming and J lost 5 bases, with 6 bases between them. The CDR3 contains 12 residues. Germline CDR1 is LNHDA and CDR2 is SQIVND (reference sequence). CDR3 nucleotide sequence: TGTGCCAGTAGTGACACCAATGAAAAACTGTTTTTT. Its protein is CASSDTNEKLFF.

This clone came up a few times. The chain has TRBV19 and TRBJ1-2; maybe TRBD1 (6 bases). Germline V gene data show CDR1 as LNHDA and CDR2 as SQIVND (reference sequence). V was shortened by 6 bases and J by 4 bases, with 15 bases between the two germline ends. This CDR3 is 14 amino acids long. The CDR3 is CASRPLGDIYGYTF. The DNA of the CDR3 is TGTGCCAGTAGGCCGCTGGGGGACATCTATGGCTACACCTTC.

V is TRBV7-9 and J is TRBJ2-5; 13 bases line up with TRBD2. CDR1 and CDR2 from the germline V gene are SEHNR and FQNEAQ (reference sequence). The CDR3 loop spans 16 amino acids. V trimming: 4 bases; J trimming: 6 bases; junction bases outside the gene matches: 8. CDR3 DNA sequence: TGTGCCAGCAGCTCCGATTGGACTAGCGGGAGAAAGACCCAGTACTTC. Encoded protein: CASSSDWTSGRKTQYF.

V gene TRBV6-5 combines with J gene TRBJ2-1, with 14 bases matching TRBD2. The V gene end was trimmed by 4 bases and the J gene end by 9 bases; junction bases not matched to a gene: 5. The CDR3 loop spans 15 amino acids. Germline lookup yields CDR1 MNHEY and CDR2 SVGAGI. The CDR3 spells CASSSGLAGAGEQFF. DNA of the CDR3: TGTGCCAGCAGTTCGGGACTAGCGGGAGCTGGTGAGCAGTTCTTC.

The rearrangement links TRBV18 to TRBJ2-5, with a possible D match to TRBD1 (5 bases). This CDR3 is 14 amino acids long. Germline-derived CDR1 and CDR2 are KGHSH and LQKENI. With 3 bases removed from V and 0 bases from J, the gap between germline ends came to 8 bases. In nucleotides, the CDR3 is TGTGCCAGCTCACCGGCGACAGACCAAGAGACCCAGTACTTC. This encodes CASSPATDQETQYF.

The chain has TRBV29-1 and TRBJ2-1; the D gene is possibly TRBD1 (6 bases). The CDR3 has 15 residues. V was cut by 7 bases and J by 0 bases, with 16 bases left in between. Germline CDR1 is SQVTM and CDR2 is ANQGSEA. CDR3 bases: TGCAGCGCCCCGACAGGTCCCAGCTCCTACAATGAGCAGTTCTTC. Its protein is CSAPTGPSSYNEQFF.

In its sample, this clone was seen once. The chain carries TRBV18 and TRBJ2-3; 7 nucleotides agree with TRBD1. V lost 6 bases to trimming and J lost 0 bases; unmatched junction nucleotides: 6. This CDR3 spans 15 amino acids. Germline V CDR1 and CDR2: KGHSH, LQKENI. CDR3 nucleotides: TGTGCCAGCTCCCAATCGACAGGGAGCACAGATACGCAGTATTTT. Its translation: CASSQSTGSTDTQYF.

The CDR3 nucleotides are TGTGCCAGCAGCCAGAACTACCAAGAGACCCAGTACTTC. It is translated as CASSQNYQETQYF. The chain combines TRBV14 with TRBJ2-5; D not resolved. Trimming left V 3 bases short and J 0 bases short, with 5 bases between. The CDR3 is made up of 13 amino acids. From germline, CDR1 is SGHDN and CDR2 FVKESK. The variable domain in full, completed from reference TRBV14 and TRBJ2-5, reads EAGVTQFPSHSVIEKGQTVTLRCDPISGHDNLYWYRRVMGKEIKFLLHFVKESKQDESGMPNNRFLAERTGGTYSTLKVQPAELEDSGVYFCASSQNYQETQYFGPGTRLLVL.

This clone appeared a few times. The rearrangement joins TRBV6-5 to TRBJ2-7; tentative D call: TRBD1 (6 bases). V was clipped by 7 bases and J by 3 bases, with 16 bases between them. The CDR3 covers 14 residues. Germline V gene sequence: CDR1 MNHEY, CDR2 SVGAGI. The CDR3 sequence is CASNNLDRSYEQYF. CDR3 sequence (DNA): TGTGCCAGCAACAATCTAGACAGGAGCTACGAGCAGTACTTC.

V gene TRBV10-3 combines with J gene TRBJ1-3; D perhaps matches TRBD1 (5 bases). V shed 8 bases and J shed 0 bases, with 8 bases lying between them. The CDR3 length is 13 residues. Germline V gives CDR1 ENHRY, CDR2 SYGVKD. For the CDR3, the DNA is TGTGCCATCTGGCAGGGCTCTGGAAACACCATATATTTT. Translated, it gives CAIWQGSGNTIYF.

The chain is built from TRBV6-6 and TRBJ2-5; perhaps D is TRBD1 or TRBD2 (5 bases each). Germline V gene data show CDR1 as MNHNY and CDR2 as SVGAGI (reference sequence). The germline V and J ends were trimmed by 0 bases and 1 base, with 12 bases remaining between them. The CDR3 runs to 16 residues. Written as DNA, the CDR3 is TGTGCCAGCAGTTACTCTGATGGGGGACCCCAAGAGACCCAGTACTTC. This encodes CASSYSDGGPQETQYF.

The CDR3 sequence: CASSPSGLAYEQYF. The CDR3 coding sequence is TGTGCCAGCAGCCCCTCAGGGTTAGCCTACGAGCAGTACTTC. V is TRBV6-1 and J is TRBJ2-7, with D perhaps matching TRBD1 (5 bases). The germline V and J ends were trimmed by 6 bases and 2 bases, with 14 bases remaining between them. CDR1 and CDR2 from the germline V gene are MNHNS and SASEGT. The CDR3 covers 14 residues.

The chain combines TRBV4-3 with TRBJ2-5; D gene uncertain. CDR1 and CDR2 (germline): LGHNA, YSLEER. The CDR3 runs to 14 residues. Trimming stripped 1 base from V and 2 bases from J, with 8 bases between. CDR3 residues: CASSQVGRQETQYF. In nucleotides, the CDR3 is TGCGCCAGCAGCCAAGTTGGGCGTCAAGAGACCCAGTACTTC.

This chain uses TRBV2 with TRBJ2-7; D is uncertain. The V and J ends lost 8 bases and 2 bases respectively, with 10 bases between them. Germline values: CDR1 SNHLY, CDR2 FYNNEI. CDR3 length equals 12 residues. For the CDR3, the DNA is TGTGCCAGCCTCCGTGACACCTACGAGCAGTACTTC. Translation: CASLRDTYEQYF.

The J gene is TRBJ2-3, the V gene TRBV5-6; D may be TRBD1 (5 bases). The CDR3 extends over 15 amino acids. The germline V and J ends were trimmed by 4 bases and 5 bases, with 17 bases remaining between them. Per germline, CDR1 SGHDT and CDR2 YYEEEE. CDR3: CASSRVVRVQDTQYF. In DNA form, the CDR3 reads TGTGCCAGCAGCAGGGTGGTCAGGGTTCAAGATACGCAGTATTTT.